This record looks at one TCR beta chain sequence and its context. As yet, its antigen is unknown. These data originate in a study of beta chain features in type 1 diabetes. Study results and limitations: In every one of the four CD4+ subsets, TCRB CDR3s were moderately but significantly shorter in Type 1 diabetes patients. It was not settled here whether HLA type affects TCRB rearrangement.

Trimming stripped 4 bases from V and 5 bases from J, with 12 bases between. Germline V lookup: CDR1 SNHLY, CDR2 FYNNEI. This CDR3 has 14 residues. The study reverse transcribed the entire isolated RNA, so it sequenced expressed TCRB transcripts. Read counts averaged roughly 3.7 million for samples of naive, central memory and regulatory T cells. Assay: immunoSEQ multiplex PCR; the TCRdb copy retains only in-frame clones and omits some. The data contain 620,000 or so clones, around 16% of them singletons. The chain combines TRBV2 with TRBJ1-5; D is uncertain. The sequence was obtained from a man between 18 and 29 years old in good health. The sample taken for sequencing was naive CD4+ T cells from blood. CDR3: CASSVDAGDQPQHF. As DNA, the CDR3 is TGTGCCAGCAGTGTAGACGCCGGAGATCAGCCCCAGCATTTT.